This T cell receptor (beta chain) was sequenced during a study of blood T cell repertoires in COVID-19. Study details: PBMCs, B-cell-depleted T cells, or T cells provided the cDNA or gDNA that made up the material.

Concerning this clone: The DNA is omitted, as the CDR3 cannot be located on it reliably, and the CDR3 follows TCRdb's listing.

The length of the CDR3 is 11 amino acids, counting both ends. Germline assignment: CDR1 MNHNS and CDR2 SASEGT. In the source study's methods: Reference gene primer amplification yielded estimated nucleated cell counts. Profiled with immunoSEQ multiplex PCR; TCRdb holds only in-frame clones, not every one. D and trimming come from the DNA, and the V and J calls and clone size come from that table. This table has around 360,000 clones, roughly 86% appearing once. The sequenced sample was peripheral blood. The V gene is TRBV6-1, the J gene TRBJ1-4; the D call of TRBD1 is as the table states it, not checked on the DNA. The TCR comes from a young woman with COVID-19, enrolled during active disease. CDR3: CASSEVGQGAF.